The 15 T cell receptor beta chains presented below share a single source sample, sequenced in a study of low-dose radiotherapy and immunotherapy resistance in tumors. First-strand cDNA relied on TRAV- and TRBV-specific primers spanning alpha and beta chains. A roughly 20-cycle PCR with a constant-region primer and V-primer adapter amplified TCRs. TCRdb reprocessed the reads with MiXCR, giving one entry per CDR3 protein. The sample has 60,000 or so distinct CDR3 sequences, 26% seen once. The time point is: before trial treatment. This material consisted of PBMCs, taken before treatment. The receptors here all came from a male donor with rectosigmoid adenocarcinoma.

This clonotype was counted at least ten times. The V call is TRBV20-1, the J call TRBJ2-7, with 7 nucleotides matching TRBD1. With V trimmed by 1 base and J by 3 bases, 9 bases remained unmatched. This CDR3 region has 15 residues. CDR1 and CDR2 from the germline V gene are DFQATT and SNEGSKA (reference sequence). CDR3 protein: CSARVPGQTNYEQYF. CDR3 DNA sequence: TGCAGTGCTAGAGTTCCGGGACAGACTAACTACGAGCAGTACTTC.

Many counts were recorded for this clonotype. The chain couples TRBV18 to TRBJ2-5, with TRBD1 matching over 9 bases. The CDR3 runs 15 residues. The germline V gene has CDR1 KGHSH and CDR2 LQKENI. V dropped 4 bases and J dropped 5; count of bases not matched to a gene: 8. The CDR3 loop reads CASSRGQGNSETQYF. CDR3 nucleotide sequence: TGTGCCAGCTCACGCGGACAGGGGAATTCCGAGACCCAGTACTTC.

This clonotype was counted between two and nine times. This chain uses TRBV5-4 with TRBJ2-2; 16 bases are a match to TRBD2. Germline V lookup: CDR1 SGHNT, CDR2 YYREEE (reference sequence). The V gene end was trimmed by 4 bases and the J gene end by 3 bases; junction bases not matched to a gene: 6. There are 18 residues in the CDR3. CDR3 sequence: CASSAGLAGGSDTGELFF. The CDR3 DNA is TGTGCCAGCAGCGCGGGACTAGCGGGGGGGTCGGACACCGGGGAGCTGTTTTTT.

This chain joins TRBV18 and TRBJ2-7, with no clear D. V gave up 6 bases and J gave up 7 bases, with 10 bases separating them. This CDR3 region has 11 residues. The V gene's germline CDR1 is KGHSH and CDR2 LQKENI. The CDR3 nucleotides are TGTGCCAGCTCCCCCGACGGGGAGCAGTACTTC. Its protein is CASSPDGEQYF. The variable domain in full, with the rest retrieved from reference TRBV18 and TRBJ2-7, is NAGVMQNPRHLVRRRGQEARLRCSPMKGHSHVYWYRQLPEEGLKFMVYLQKENIIDESGMPKERFSAEFPKEGPSILRIQQVVRGDSAAYFCASSPDGEQYFGPGTRLTVT.

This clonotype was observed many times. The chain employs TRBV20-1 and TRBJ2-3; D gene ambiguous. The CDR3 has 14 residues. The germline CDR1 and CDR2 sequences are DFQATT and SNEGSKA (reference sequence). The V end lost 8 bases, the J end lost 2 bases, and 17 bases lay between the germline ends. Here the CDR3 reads CSYALLELTDTQYF. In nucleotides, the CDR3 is TGCAGTTATGCCTTACTTGAACTCACAGATACGCAGTATTTT.

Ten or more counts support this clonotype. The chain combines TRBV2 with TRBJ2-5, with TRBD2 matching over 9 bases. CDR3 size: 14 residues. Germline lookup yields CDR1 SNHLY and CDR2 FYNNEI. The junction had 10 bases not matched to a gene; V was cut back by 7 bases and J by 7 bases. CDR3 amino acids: CASTPPGLASTQYF. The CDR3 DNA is TGTGCCAGCACCCCACCGGGACTAGCATCGACCCAGTACTTC.

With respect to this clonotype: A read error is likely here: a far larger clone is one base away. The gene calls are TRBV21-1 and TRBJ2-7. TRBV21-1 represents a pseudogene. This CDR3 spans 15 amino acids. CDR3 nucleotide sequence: TGTGCCAGCAGCAAAGTCGCTAGCAGCTACAATGAGCAGTACTTC. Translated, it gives CASSKVASSYNEQYF.

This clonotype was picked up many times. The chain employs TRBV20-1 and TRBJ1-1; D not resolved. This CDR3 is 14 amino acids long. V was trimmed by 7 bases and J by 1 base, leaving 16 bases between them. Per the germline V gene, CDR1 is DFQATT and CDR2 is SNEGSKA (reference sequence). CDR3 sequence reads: CSVSAVSTNTEAFF. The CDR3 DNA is TGCAGTGTCAGCGCGGTTTCCACGAACACTGAAGCTTTCTTT.

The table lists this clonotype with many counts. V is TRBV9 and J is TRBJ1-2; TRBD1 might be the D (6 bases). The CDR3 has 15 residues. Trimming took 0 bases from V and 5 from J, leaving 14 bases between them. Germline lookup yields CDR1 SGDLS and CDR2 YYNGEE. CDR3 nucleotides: TGTGCCAGCAGCGTAGGTGGACAGTTCGAGTATGGCTACACCTTC. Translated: CASSVGGQFEYGYTF.

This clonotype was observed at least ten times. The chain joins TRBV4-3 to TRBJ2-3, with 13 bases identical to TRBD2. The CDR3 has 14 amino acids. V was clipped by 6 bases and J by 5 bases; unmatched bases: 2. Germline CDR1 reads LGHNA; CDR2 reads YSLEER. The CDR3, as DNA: TGCGCCAGCAGTTGGACTAGCGGGGGAGATACGCAGTATTTT. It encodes CASSWTSGGDTQYF.

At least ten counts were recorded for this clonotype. The CDR3 loop is CSARDRPTSGSSEQYF. In DNA form, the CDR3 reads TGCAGTGCTAGAGATCGTCCCACTAGCGGGAGCTCCGAGCAGTACTTC. The chain joins TRBV20-1 to TRBJ2-7; 11 nucleotides line up with TRBD2. Germline CDR1 reads DFQATT; CDR2 reads SNEGSKA (reference sequence). J gave up 6 bases and V 0 bases, and 10 bases lay outside the gene matches. The CDR3 contains 16 residues.

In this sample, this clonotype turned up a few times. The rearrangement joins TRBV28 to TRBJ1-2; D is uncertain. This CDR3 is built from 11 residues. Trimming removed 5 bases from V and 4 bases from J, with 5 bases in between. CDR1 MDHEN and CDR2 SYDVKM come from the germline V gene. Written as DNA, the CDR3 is TGTGCCAGCAGTCCGAGCTATGGCTACACCTTC. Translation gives CASSPSYGYTF.

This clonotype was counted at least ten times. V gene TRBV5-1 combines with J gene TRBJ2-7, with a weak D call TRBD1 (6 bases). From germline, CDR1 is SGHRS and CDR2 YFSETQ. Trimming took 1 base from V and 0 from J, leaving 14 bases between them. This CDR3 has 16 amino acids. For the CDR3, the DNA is TGCGCCAGCAGCTTGTATTCAGGGGCCCTCTCCTACGAGCAGTACTTC. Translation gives CASSLYSGALSYEQYF.

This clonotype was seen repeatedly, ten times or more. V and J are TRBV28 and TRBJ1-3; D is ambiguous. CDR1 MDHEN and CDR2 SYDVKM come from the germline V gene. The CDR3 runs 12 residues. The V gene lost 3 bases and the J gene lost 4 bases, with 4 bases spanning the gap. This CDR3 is CASSFVGNTIYF. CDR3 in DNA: TGTGCCAGCAGTTTCGTAGGAAACACCATATATTTT.

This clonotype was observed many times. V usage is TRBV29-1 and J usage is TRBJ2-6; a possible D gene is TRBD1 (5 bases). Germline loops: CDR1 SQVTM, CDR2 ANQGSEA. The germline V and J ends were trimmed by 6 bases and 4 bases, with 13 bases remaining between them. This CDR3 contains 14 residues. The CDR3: CSVSGRAGANVLTF. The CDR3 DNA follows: TGCAGCGTCTCCGGCAGGGCCGGGGCCAACGTCCTGACTTTC.